This TCR beta chain was sequenced in a study of blood T cell repertoires in COVID-19. About the research overall: Spain, Italy and the United States supplied samples that represented acute and convalescent COVID-19. From T cells, B-cell-depleted T cells, or PBMCs came the material, which was cDNA or gDNA.

By frequency in the sample, this clone is medium-sized. V dropped 4 bases and J dropped 1; count of bases not matched to a gene: 8. The CDR3 has 16 residues. Germline loops: CDR1 SGHDN, CDR2 FVKESK. TCRdb keeps only in-frame clones here, not all; method: immunoSEQ multiplex PCR. The sample lists roughly 250,000 clones, nearly 90% occurring once. This chain joins TRBV14 and TRBJ2-3, with 7 positions matching TRBD1. Source material: peripheral blood. This sequence originates from a woman between 35 and 50 years old who had recovered from COVID-19. CDR3 protein: CASSPFRTGGTDTQYF. The CDR3 DNA reads as TGTGCCAGCAGCCCATTCAGGACAGGAGGCACAGATACGCAGTATTTT.